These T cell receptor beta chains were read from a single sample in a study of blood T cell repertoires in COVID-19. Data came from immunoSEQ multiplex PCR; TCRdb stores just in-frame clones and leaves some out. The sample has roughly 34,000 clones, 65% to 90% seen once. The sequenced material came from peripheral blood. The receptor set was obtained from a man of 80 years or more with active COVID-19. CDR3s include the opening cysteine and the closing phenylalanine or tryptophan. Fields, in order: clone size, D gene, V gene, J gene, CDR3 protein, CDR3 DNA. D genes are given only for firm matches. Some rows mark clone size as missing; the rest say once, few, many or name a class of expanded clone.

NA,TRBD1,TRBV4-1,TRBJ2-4,CASSQDRRQGPTNIQYF,TGCGCCAGCAGCCAAGATAGACGACAGGGTCCCACAAACATTCAGTACTTC
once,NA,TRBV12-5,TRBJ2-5,CASGLQGSVETQYF,TGTGCTAGTGGTTTGCAGGGGAGTGTAGAGACCCAGTACTTC
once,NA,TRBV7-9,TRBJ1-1,CASSKQGRKTEAFF,TGTGCCAGCAGCAAACAGGGAAGGAAGACTGAAGCTTTCTTT
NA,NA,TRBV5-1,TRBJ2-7,CASSSTTGTYEQYF,TGCGCCAGCAGCTCGACGACAGGTACCTACGAGCAGTACTTC
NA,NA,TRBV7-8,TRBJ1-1,CASSLINPIMAGVNTEAFF,TGTGCCAGCAGCTTAATAAATCCGATTATGGCAGGGGTGAACACTGAAGCTTTCTTT
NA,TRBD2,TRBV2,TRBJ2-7,CASSEMRGGRGEQYF,TGTGCCAGCAGTGAAATGCGGGGGGGCCGGGGCGAGCAGTACTTC
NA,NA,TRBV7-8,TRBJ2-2,CASSYWLRVNTGELFF,TGTGCCAGCAGCTATTGGCTCAGGGTGAACACCGGGGAGCTGTTTTTT
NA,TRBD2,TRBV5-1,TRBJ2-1,CASGAIAGGYNEQFF,TGCGCCAGCGGGGCTATAGCGGGGGGCTACAATGAGCAGTTCTTC
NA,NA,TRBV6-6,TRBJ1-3,CASRGGEATVRNTIYF,TGTGCCAGCAGGGGAGGTGAGGCAACCGTACGAAACACCATATATTTT
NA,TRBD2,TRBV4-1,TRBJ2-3,CASSQHAGGRADTQYF,TGCGCCAGCAGCCAACACGCGGGAGGTCGGGCAGATACGCAGTATTTT
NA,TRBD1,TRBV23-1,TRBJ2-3,CASSLADRGPGTDTQYF,TGCGCCAGCAGCCTGGCAGACAGGGGCCCTGGCACAGATACGCAGTATTTT
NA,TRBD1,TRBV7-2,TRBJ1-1,CASSLRQGPKAFF,TGTGCCAGCAGCTTACGACAGGGGCCAAAAGCTTTCTTT
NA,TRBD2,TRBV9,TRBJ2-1,CASSVLAGGPYNEQFF,TGTGCCAGCAGCGTATTGGCGGGGGGACCCTACAATGAGCAGTTCTTC
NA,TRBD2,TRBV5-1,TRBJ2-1,CASSPSGGASEQFF,TGCGCCAGCAGCCCTAGCGGGGGGGCCTCTGAGCAGTTCTTC
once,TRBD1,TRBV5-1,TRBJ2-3,CASSGTGETDTQYF,TGCGCCAGCAGCGGGACAGGGGAAACAGATACGCAGTATTTT
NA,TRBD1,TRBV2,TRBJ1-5,CASSQQRTGLDQPQHF,TGTGCCAGCAGTCAGCAAAGGACAGGGCTAGATCAGCCCCAGCATTTT
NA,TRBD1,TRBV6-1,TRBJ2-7,CASSEARDRGRRVDEQYF,TGTGCCAGCAGTGAAGCGCGGGACAGGGGGCGCCGGGTCGACGAGCAGTACTTC
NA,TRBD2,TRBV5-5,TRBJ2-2,CASRTSGGSKTGELFF,TGTGCCAGCAGGACTAGCGGGGGTAGTAAAACCGGGGAGCTGTTTTTT
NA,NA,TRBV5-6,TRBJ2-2,CASSLVGLNTGELFF,TGTGCCAGCAGCTTGGTTGGCTTGAACACCGGGGAGCTGTTTTTT
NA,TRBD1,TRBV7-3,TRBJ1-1,CASSLTGGPEAFF,TGTGCCAGCAGCCTTACAGGGGGCCCTGAAGCTTTCTTT
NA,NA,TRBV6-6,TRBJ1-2,CASSSVPQDGYTF,TGTGCCAGCAGTTCCGTACCTCAGGATGGCTACACCTTC
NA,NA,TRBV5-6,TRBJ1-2,CASSPPSGIRGYTF,TGTGCCAGCAGCCCGCCTTCAGGGATCCGTGGCTACACCTTC
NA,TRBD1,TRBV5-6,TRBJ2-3,CASSLSHRGLSTDTQYF,TGTGCCAGCAGCTTGAGTCACAGGGGGCTTAGCACAGATACGCAGTATTTT
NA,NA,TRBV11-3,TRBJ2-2,CASSSRQSAGELFF,TGTGCCAGCAGCTCGCGACAGTCCGCCGGGGAGCTGTTTTTT
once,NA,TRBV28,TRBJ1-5,CASIPGHRNQPQHF,TGTGCCAGCATCCCGGGACACCGCAATCAGCCCCAGCATTTT
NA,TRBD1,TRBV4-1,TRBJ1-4,CASSQETGGGKLFF,TGCGCCAGCAGCCAAGAAACAGGGGGAGGAAAACTGTTTTTT
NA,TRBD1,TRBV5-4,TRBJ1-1,CASSLDRGNTEAFF,TGTGCCAGCAGCCTCGACAGGGGGAACACTGAAGCTTTCTTT
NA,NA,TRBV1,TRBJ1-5,CTSSQTYRGGTAINQPQHF,TGCACCAGCAGCCAGACATACCGAGGGGGGACAGCCATCAATCAGCCCCAGCATTTT
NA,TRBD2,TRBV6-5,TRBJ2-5,CASTGGTSGPETQYF,TGTGCCAGCACTGGCGGTACTAGCGGGCCGGAGACCCAGTACTTC
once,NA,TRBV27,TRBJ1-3,CASSPPSSGGDTIYF,TGTGCCAGCAGCCCCCCCTCCTCGGGGGGGGACACCATATATTTT
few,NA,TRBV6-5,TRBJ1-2,CAAVQGFGGYTF,TGTGCCGCCGTCCAGGGTTTTGGTGGCTACACCTTC
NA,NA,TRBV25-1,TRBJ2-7,CASSERYEQYF,TGTGCCAGCAGTGAACGGTACGAGCAGTACTTC
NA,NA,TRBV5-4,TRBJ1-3,CASSIGEGMSLVSGNTIYF,TGTGCCAGCAGCATTGGGGAGGGTATGTCTCTGGTATCTGGAAACACCATATATTTT
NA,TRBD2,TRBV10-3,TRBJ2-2,CAIRSGGLNTGELFF,TGTGCCATCCGTAGCGGGGGACTGAACACCGGGGAGCTGTTTTTT
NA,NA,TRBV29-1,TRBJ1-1,CSVEEETGWYTEAFF,TGCAGCGTTGAAGAGGAGACAGGCTGGTACACTGAAGCTTTCTTT
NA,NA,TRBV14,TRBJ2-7,CASSQYGTLYEQYF,TGTGCCAGCAGCCAGTACGGGACACTCTACGAGCAGTACTTC
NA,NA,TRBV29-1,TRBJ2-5,CSVEWAETQYF,TGCAGCGTTGAATGGGCGGAGACCCAGTACTTC
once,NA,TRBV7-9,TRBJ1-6,CASSLDRTNSPLHF,TGTGCCAGCAGCTTAGACAGAACTAATTCACCCCTCCACTTT
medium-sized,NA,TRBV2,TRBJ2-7,CASSDGKKRPPYEQYF,TGTGCCAGCAGTGATGGGAAGAAGCGGCCCCCTTACGAGCAGTACTTC
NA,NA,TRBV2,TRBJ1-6,CASSPTGSRSPLHF,TGTGCCAGCAGTCCCACAGGGTCGCGCTCACCCCTCCACTTT
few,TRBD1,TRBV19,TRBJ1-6,CASSIPLRTGVSPLHF,TGTGCCAGTAGTATACCCCTCCGGACAGGGGTGTCACCCCTCCACTTT
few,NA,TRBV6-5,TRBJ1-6,CASSYSRGGRNSPLHF,TGTGCCAGCAGTTACTCACGGGGAGGTCGTAATTCACCCCTCCACTTT
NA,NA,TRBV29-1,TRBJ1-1,CSVVRRGNTEAFF,TGCAGCGTTGTGAGGAGGGGGAACACTGAAGCTTTCTTT
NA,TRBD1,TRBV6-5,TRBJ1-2,CASSYAKTGFRYTF,TGTGCCAGCAGTTACGCTAAGACAGGGTTTCGCTACACCTTC